What follows are 10 T cell receptor beta chains derived from one specimen sequenced in a study of Ad26.COV2.S vaccination and SARS-CoV-2 variants. Generated by immunoSEQ multiplex PCR, the TCRdb table keeps only in-frame clones and is missing some. The sample lists approximately 300,000 clones; 70% to 90% were seen once. Treatment of the sample: around 19 received Ad26.COV2.S at low or high dose, single or two shots; roughly five received placebo; per-sample allocation not given. Vaccine and placebo recipients were sampled on day 63 after the first injection. Material: peripheral blood, obtained in a trial of Ad26.COV2.S vaccine versus placebo. The receptors originated from a person between 18 and 59 years old who received the Ad26.COV2.S COVID-19 vaccine or a placebo.

V and J are TRBV4-2 and TRBJ2-2, with TRBD1 identical over 7 bases. CDR3 length equals 15 residues. The ends lost 4 bases at V and 4 bases at J; junction bases unmatched: 6. Germline CDR1 and CDR2: LGHNA and YNFKEQ. This CDR3 is CASSLPNRGTGELFF. The CDR3, as DNA: TGTGCCAGCAGCCTCCCCAACAGGGGCACCGGGGAGCTGTTTTTT.

The rearrangement uses TRBV5-4 and TRBJ2-7, with 8 bases matching TRBD1. This CDR3 comprises 12 residues. J was trimmed by 6 bases and V by 3 bases; bases with no gene match: 2. The germline V gene has CDR1 SGHNT and CDR2 YYREEE (reference sequence). The DNA for the CDR3 is TGTGCCAGCAGCTCTGACAGGGGCGAGCAGTACTTC. It yields the protein CASSSDRGEQYF.

This rearrangement joins TRBV5-1 to TRBJ2-3; D uncertain. V lost 0 bases, J lost 0 bases, and 5 bases lay in between. CDR1 and CDR2 from the germline V gene are SGHRS and YFSETQ. The CDR3 is 14 amino acids. This CDR3 is CASSLASSTDTQYF. CDR3 bases: TGCGCCAGCAGCTTGGCCTCCAGCACAGATACGCAGTATTTT.

The rearrangement joins TRBV15 to TRBJ1-2; D perhaps matches TRBD1 (6 bases). Germline assignment: CDR1 LNHNV and CDR2 YYDKDF (reference sequence). The CDR3 extends over 13 amino acids. V was shortened by 0 bases and J by 5 bases, with 7 bases between the two germline ends. The CDR3 DNA sequence: TGTGCCACCAGCAGAGATCAGGGGTATGGCTACACCTTC. Its translation: CATSRDQGYGYTF.

The V gene is TRBV3-1 (or the pseudogene TRBV3-2), the J gene TRBJ2-3; perhaps TRBD1 as D (5 bases). Germline V gene lookup returns CDR1 LGHDT and CDR2 YNNKEL (reference sequence). CDR3 length: 17 amino acids. The germline V and J ends were trimmed by 0 bases and 2 bases, with 15 bases remaining between them. CDR3 nucleotide sequence: TGTGCCAGCAGCCAAGAAAGGTTCGACAGATACACAGATACGCAGTATTTT. Protein: CASSQERFDRYTDTQYF.

Concerning this clone: Other DNA variants within this sample encode the same CDR3. The chain carries TRBV18 and TRBJ2-7; D may be TRBD1 (6 bases). CDR1 is KGHSH and CDR2 is LQKENI in the germline V gene. This CDR3 comprises 13 residues. The ends were cut back, 3 bases at V and 1 base at J, with 7 bases in the middle. CDR3 coding DNA: TGTGCCAGCTCACCGGGACAATCCTACGAGCAGTACTTC. It translates to CASSPGQSYEQYF.

The CDR3 sequence: CASTLNRGGGNTIYF. The CDR3 DNA reads TGTGCCAGCACCCTAAACAGGGGCGGTGGAAACACCATATATTTT. The chain recombines TRBV28 with TRBJ1-3; 7 bases agree with TRBD1. From germline, CDR1 is MDHEN and CDR2 SYDVKM. J gave up 3 bases and V 7 bases, and 9 bases lay outside the gene matches. This CDR3 contains 15 residues. The variable domain in full, with the rest retrieved from reference TRBV28 and TRBJ1-3, is DVKVTQSSRYLVKRTGEKVFLECVQDMDHENMFWYRQDPGLGLRLIYFSYDVKMKEKGDIPEGYSVSREKKERFSLILESASTNQTSMYLCASTLNRGGGNTIYFGEGSWLTVV.

V gene TRBV7-9 combines with J gene TRBJ1-1; 10 bases agree with TRBD1. The V and J ends lost 5 bases and 6 bases, in that order; junction bases with no gene match: 9. The CDR3 contains 15 residues. Germline lookup yields CDR1 SEHNR and CDR2 FQNEAQ (reference sequence). The CDR3 loop is CASSGWDRGNSEAFF. The CDR3, as DNA: TGTGCCAGCAGCGGGTGGGACAGGGGCAACTCTGAAGCTTTCTTT.

The chain employs TRBV30 and TRBJ1-6, with 7 bases lining up with TRBD1. Germline CDR1 is GTSNPN and CDR2 is SVGIG (reference sequence). The CDR3 has 13 amino acids. V lost 8 bases, J lost 8 bases, and 9 bases stayed unmatched. CDR3 sequence reads: CAGGGQLDSPLHF. The CDR3 DNA follows: TGTGCCGGGGGGGGACAGCTGGATTCACCCCTCCACTTT.

V gene TRBV19 combines with J gene TRBJ2-5; TRBD2 is a possible D gene (5 bases). Trimming took off 3 bases at V and 5 bases at J, with 10 bases between the two ends. The CDR3 extends over 13 amino acids. Germline CDR1 and CDR2: LNHDA and SQIVND (reference sequence). CDR3 nucleotide sequence: TGTGCCAGTAGTATGAGGGTGGAGGAGACCCAGTACTTC. It translates to CASSMRVEETQYF.